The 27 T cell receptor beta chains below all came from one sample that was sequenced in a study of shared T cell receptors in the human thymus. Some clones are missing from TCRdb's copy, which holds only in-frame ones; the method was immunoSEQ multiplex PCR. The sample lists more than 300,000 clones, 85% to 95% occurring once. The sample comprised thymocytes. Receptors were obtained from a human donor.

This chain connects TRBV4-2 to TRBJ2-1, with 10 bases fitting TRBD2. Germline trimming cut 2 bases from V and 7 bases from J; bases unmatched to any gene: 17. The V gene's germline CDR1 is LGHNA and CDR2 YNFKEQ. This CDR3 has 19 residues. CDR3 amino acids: CASSQKGRLAGQRGNEQFF. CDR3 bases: TGTGCCAGCAGCCAAAAGGGGAGACTAGCGGGTCAAAGGGGGAATGAGCAGTTCTTC.

The CDR3 loop reads CASSYPANTGELFF. CDR3 nucleotides: TGTGCCAGCAGCTATCCCGCGAACACCGGGGAGCTGTTTTTT. J is TRBJ2-2 and V is TRBV5-6; D gene ambiguous. Per the germline V gene, CDR1 is SGHDT and CDR2 is YYEEEE. This CDR3 is built from 14 residues. The V end lost 3 bases, the J end lost 0 bases, and 6 bases lay between the germline ends.

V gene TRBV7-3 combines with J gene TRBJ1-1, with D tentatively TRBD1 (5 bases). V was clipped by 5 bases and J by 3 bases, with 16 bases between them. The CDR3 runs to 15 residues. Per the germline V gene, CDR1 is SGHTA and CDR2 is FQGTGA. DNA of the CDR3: TGTGCCAGCAGCCCAGACGGGGCAAGCGACACTGAAGCTTTCTTT. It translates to CASSPDGASDTEAFF.

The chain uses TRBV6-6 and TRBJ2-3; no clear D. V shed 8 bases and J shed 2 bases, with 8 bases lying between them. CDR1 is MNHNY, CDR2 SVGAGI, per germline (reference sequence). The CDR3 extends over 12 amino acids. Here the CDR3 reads CASRLDTDTQYF. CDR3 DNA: TGTGCCAGCCGTTTGGACACAGATACGCAGTATTTT.

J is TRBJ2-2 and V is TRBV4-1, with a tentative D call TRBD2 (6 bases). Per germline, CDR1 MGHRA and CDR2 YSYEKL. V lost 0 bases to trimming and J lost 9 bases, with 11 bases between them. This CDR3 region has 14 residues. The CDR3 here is CASSQEWRVRELFF. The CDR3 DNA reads TGCGCCAGCAGCCAAGAATGGAGGGTCCGGGAGCTGTTTTTT.

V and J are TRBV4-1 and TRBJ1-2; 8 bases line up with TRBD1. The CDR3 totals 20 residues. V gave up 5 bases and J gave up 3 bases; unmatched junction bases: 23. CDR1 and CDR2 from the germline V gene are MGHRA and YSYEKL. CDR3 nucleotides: TGCGCCAGCAGCTACCGCTGGGCCCTAGAATCCAAGGACAGGGACTATGGCTACACCTTC. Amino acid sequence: CASSYRWALESKDRDYGYTF.

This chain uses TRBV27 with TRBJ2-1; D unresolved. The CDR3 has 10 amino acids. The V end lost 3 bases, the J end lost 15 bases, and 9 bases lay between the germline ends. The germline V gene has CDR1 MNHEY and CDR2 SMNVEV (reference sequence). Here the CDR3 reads CASSFPHLFF. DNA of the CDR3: TGTGCCAGCAGTTTTCCCCACCTGTTCTTC.

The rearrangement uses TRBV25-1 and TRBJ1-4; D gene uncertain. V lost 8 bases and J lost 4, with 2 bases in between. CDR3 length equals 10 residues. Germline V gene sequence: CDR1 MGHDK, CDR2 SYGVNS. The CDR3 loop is CASGNEKLFF. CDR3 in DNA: TGTGCCAGCGGTAATGAAAAACTGTTTTTT.

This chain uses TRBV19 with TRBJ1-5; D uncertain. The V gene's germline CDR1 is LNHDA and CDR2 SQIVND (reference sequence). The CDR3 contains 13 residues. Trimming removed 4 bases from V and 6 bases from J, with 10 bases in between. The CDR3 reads CASSRVLSQPQHF. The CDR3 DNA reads TGTGCCAGTAGTAGGGTTTTAAGTCAGCCCCAGCATTTT.

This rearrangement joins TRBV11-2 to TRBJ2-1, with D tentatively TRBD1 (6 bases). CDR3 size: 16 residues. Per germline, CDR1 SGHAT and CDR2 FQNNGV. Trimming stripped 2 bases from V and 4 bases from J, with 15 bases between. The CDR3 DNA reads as TGTGCCAGCAGCTTAACTGTGACAGGCCTATACAATGAGCAGTTCTTC. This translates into CASSLTVTGLYNEQFF. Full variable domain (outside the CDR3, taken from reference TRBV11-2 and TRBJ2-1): EAGVAQSPRYKIIEKRQSVAFWCNPISGHATLYWYQQILGQGPKLLIQFQNNGVVDDSQLPKDRFSAERLKGVDSTLKIQPAKLEDSAVYLCASSLTVTGLYNEQFFGPGTRLTVL.

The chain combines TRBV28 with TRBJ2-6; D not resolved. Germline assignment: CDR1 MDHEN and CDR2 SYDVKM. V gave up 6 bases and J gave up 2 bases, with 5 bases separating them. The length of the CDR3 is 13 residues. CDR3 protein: CASRSTGANVLTF. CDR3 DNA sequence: TGTGCCAGCAGGAGTACTGGGGCCAACGTCCTGACTTTC.

The DNA of the CDR3 is TGTGCCAGCAGCTACGGGAGGGGTCCTGAGCAGTACTTC. This encodes CASSYGRGPEQYF. This rearrangement joins TRBV7-8 to TRBJ2-7, with TRBD2 matching 8 bases. The V segment lost 4 bases and the J segment 7 bases; nucleotides outside the gene matches: 6. From germline, CDR1 is SGHVS and CDR2 FQNEAQ. CDR3 length equals 13 residues.

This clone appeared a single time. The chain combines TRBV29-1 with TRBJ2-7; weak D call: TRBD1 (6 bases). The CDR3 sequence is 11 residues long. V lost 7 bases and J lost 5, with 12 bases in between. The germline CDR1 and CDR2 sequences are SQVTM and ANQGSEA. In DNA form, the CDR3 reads TGCAGCGGGTCAACAGGGAACGAGCAGTACTTC. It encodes CSGSTGNEQYF.

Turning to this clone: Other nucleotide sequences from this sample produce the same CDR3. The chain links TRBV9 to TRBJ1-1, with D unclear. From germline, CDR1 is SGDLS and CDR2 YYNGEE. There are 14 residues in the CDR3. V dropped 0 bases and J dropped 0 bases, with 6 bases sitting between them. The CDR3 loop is CASSVGRLNTEAFF. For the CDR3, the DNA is TGTGCCAGCAGCGTAGGACGATTGAACACTGAAGCTTTCTTT.

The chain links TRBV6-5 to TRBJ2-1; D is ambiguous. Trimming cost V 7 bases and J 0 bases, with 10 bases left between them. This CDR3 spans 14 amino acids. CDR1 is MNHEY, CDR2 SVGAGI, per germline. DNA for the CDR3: TGTGCCAGCACTTCTCGTAGCTCCTACAATGAGCAGTTCTTC. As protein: CASTSRSSYNEQFF.

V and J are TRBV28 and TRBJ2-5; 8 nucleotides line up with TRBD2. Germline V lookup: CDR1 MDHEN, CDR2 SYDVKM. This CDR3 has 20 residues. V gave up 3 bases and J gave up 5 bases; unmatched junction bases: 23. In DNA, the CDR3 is TGTGCCAGCAGTTTCCTACCAAGGCAGTCGCTAGCGGGCCGGAGGGAGACCCAGTACTTC. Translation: CASSFLPRQSLAGRRETQYF.

CDR3 in amino acids: CASSQATGGSGNTIYF. CDR3 DNA sequence: TGCGCCAGCAGCCAGGCAACAGGGGGCTCTGGAAACACCATATATTTT. This chain links TRBV5-1 with TRBJ1-3, with TRBD1 matching 8 bases. Trimming removed 4 bases from V and 0 bases from J; junction bases left unmatched: 6. The CDR3 runs 16 residues. Germline loops: CDR1 SGHRS, CDR2 YFSETQ.

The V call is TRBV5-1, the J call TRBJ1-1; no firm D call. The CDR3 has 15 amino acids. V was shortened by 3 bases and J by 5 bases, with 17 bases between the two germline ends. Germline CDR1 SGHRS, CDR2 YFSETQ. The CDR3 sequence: CASSSPREGRTEAFF. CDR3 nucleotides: TGCGCCAGCAGCTCCCCCCGGGAGGGCCGGACTGAAGCTTTCTTT. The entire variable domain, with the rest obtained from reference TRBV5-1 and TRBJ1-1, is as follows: KAGVTQTPRYLIKTRGQQVTLSCSPISGHRSVSWYQQTPGQGLQFLFEYFSETQRNKGNFPGRFSGRQFSNSRSEMNVSTLELGDSALYLCASSSPREGRTEAFFGQGTRLTVV.

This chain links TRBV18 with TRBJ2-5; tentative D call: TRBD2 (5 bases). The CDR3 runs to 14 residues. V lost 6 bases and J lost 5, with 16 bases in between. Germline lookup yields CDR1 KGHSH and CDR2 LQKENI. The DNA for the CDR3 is TGTGCCAGCTCTCGACGGACGGAGGTGGAGACCCAGTACTTC. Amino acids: CASSRRTEVETQYF.

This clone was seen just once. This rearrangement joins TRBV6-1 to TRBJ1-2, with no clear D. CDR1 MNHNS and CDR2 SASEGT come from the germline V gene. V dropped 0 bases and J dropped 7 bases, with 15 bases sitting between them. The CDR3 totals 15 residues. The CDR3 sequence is CASSEASPGQFGYTF. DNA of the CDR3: TGTGCCAGCAGTGAAGCCTCACCCGGCCAATTTGGCTACACCTTC.

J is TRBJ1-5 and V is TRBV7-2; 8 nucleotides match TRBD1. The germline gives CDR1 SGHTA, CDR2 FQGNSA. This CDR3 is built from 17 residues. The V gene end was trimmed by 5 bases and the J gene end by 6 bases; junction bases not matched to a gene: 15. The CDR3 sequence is CASSHTGGWGSVQPQHF. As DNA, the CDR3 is TGTGCCAGCAGCCATACAGGGGGTTGGGGGTCGGTTCAGCCCCAGCATTTT.

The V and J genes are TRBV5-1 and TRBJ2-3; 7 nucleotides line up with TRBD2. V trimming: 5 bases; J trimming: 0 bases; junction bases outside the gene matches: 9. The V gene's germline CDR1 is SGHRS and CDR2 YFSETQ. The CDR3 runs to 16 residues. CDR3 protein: CASRQASGPSTDTQYF. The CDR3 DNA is TGCGCCAGCAGACAAGCTAGCGGCCCTAGCACAGATACGCAGTATTTT.

CDR3 coding DNA: TGTGCCAGCAGCTTAGCGGGAGCGGCAGATACGCAGTATTTT. Translation: CASSLAGAADTQYF. The V and J genes are TRBV5-4 and TRBJ2-3, with TRBD2 matching over 8 bases. V lost 2 bases to trimming and J lost 4 bases; unmatched junction nucleotides: 3. CDR1 is SGHNT and CDR2 is YYREEE in the germline V gene (reference sequence). This CDR3 comprises 14 residues. The whole variable domain, remainder taken from reference TRBV5-4 and TRBJ2-3, is ETGVTQSPTHLIKTRGQQVTLRCSSQSGHNTVSWYQQALGQGPQFIFQYYREEENGRGNFPPRFSGLQFPNYSSELNVNALELDDSALYLCASSLAGAADTQYFGPGTRLTVL.

CDR3 region: CASSLAGGLGNTIYF. In DNA, the CDR3 is TGTGCCAGCAGCTTAGCGGGGGGGCTGGGAAACACCATATATTTT. The chain combines TRBV7-9 with TRBJ1-3; perhaps TRBD1 as D (6 bases). This CDR3 is 15 amino acids long. Trimming cost V 0 bases and J 4 bases, with 10 bases left between them. CDR1 SEHNR and CDR2 FQNEAQ come from the germline V gene (reference sequence).

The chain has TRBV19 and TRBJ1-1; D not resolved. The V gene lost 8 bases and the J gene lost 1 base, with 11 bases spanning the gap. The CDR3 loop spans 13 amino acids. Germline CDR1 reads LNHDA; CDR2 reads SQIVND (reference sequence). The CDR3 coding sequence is TGTGCCAGTCTTAAGGGTAAGAACACTGAAGCTTTCTTT. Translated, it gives CASLKGKNTEAFF.

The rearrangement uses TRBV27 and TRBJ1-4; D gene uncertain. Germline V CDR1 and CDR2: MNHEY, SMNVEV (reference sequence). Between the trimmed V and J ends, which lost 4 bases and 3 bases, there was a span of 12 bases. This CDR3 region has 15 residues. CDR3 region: CASSSNVPANEKLFF. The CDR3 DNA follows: TGTGCCAGCAGTTCCAACGTTCCTGCTAATGAAAAACTGTTTTTT.

Here the CDR3 reads CASSDSKGSHTNEQFF. The CDR3 region has the DNA TGTGCCAGCAGTGACTCGAAGGGGAGCCACACCAATGAGCAGTTCTTC. The V gene is TRBV6-4, the J gene TRBJ2-1; D may be TRBD1 or TRBD2 (5 bases each). This CDR3 has 16 residues. The germline V gene encodes CDR1 MRHNA and CDR2 SNTAGT. V gave up 0 bases and J gave up 6 bases, with 15 bases separating them.